Below, 3 T cell receptor beta chains from the same sample are listed, as sequenced in a study of OX40 agonist ivuxolimab in advanced cancers. Only in-frame clones appear in the TCRdb table, and some are missing; sequencing was by immunoSEQ multiplex PCR. The sample includes around 62,000 clones, almost 85% seen only once; the top ten take approximately 5.1%. The source was CD4+ or CD8+ T cells sorted from blood, collected in a trial of the OX40 agonist ivuxolimab. The receptors derive from an adult with an advanced solid tumor such as melanoma, head and neck, liver or kidney cancer.

The chain uses TRBV28 and TRBJ2-5; D remains ambiguous. The CDR3 consists of 13 residues. Trimming pared 8 bases from V and 2 bases from J, leaving 12 bases between. Per germline, CDR1 MDHEN and CDR2 SYDVKM. This chain's CDR3 is CASGPIGQETQYF. The CDR3 DNA reads TGTGCCAGCGGACCGATCGGGCAAGAGACCCAGTACTTC.

The genes are TRBV7-2 and TRBJ1-5; possibly TRBD1 for D (6 bases). The germline CDR1 and CDR2 sequences are SGHTA and FQGNSA. The V gene lost 6 bases and the J gene lost 3 bases, with 12 bases spanning the gap. This CDR3 comprises 14 residues. The CDR3 nucleotides are TGTGCCAGCAGTAAAGACAGGTACAATCAGCCCCAGCATTTT. Protein product: CASSKDRYNQPQHF.

The genes are TRBV5-4 and TRBJ2-2, with 10 bases matching TRBD2. Germline assignment: CDR1 SGHNT and CDR2 YYREEE (reference sequence). This CDR3 has 13 amino acids. V trimming: 9 bases; J trimming: 6 bases; junction bases outside the gene matches: 5. CDR3 DNA: TGTGCCACGGAGCGGGAGGGGTCCGGGGAGCTGTTTTTT. Amino acid sequence: CATEREGSGELFF.